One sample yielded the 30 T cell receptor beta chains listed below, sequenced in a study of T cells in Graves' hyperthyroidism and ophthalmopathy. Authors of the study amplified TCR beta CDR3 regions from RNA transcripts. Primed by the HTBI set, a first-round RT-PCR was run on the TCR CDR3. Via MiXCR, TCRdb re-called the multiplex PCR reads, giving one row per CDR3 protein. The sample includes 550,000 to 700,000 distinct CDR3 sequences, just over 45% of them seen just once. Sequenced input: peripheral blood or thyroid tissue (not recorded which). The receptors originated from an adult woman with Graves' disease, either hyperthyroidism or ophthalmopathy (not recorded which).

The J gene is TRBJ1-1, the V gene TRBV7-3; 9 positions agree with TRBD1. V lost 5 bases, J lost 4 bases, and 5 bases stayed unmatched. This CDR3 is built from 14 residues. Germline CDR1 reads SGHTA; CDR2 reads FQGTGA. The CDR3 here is CASSPGQGFTEAFF. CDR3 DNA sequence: TGTGCCAGCAGCCCTGGACAGGGGTTCACTGAAGCTTTCTTT.

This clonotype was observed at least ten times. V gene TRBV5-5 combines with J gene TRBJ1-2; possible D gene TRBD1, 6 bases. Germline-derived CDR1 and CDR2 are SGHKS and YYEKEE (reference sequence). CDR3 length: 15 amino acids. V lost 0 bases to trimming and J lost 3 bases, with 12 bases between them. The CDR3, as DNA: TGTGCCAGCAGCTTGGAGCGCAGGGGCTACTATGGCTACACCTTC. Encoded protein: CASSLERRGYYGYTF.

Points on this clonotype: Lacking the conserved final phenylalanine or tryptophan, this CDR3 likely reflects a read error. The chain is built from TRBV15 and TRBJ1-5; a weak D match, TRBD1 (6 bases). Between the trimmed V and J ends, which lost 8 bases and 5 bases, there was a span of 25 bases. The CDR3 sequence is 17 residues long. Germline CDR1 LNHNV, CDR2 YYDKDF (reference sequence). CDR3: CATATSEGGLRDQPQHS. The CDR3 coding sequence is TGTGCCACCGCTACCTCAGAGGGGGGGTTGCGCGATCAGCCCCAGCATTCT.

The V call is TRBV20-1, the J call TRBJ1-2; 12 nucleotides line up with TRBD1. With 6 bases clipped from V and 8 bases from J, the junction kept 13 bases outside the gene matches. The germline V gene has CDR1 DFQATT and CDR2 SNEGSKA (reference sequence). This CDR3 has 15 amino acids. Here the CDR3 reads CSARDRGQGTGGYTF. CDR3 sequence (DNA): TGCAGTGCAAGGGACAGGGGGCAGGGGACGGGGGGCTACACCTTC.

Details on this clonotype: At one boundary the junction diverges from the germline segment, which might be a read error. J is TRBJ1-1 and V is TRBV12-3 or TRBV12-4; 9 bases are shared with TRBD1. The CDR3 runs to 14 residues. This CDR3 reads CASRLGQGNTEALF. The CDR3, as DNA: TGTGCCAGCAGGCTGGGACAGGGAAACACTGAAGCTCTCTTT.

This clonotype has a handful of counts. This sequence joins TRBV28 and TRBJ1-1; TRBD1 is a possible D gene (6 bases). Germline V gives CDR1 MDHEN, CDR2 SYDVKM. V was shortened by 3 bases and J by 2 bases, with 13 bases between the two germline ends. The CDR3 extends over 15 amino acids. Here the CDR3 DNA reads TGTGCCAGCAGTTTTCTTCCAGGGGTAAACACTGAAGCTTTCTTT. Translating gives CASSFLPGVNTEAFF.

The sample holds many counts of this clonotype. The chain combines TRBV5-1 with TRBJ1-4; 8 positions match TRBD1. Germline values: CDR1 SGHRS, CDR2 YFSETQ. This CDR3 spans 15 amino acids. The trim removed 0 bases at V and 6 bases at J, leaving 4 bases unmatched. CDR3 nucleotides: TGCGCCAGCAGCTTGGAGAACAGGGGGTATGAAAAACTGTTTTTT. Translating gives CASSLENRGYEKLFF.

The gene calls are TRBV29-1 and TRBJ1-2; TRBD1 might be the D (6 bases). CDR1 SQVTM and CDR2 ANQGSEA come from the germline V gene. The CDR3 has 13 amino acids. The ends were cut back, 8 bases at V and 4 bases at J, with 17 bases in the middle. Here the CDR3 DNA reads TGCAGCACGGAGGACAGAGTTTCCTATGGCTACACCTTC. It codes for CSTEDRVSYGYTF.

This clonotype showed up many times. Here the CDR3 DNA reads TGCAGTGCTAGAGTGGAGGGTGGGGGCACTGAAGCTTTCTTT. Translation: CSARVEGGGTEAFF. V is TRBV20-1 and J is TRBJ1-1, with a possible D match to TRBD1 (5 bases). CDR1 is DFQATT and CDR2 is SNEGSKA in the germline V gene (reference sequence). V lost 1 base, J lost 4 bases, and 13 bases lay in between. This CDR3 is 14 amino acids long.

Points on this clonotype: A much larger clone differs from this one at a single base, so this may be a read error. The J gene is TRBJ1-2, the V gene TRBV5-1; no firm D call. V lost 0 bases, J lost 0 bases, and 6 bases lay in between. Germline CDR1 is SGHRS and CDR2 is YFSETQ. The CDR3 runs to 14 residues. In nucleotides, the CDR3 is TGCGCCAGCAGCTTGGACAAGGCTAACTATGGCTACACCTTC. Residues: CASSLDKANYGYTF.

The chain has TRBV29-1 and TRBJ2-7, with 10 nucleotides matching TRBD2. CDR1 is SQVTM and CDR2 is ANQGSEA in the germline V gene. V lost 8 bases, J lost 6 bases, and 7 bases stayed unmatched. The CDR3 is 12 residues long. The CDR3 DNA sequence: TGCAGCTTTAGCCTAGCGGGAGTCGAGCAGTACTTC. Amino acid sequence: CSFSLAGVEQYF.

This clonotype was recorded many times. The CDR3 here is CASSFGEGVETQYF. For the CDR3, the DNA is TGTGCCAGCAGTTTTGGCGAAGGGGTGGAGACCCAGTACTTC. V usage is TRBV28 and J usage is TRBJ2-5; TRBD1 might be the D (5 bases). The V gene lost 3 bases and the J gene lost 5 bases, with 13 bases spanning the gap. The length of the CDR3 is 14 residues. Germline lookup yields CDR1 MDHEN and CDR2 SYDVKM.

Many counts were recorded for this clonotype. The CDR3 nucleotides read TGTGCCACCAGTGCCGGGACTCCGGGTGGCTACACCTTC. Translated, it gives CATSAGTPGGYTF. The chain links TRBV24-1 to TRBJ1-2, with a possible D match to TRBD1 (5 bases). This CDR3 contains 13 residues. Germline CDR1 is KGHDR and CDR2 is SFDVKD. Trimming shortened V by 5 bases and J by 7 bases, and 13 bases separated the two germline ends.

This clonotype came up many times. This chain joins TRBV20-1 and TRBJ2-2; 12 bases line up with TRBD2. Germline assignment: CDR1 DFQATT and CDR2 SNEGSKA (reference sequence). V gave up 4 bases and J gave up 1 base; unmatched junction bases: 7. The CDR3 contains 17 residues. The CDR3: CSATRPSGRGNTGELFF. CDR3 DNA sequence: TGCAGTGCTACACGGCCTAGCGGGAGGGGGAACACCGGGGAGCTGTTTTTT.

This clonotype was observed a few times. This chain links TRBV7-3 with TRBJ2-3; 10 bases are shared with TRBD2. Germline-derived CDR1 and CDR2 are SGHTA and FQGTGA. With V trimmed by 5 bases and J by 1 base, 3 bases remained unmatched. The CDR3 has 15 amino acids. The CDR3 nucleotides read TGTGCCAGCAGCCGCGGACTAGCGGGCACAGATACGCAGTATTTT. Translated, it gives CASSRGLAGTDTQYF.

CDR3 loop: CASSRPRGVQNNQPQHF. CDR3 DNA: TGTGCCAGCAGTCGACCCAGGGGCGTCCAGAACAATCAGCCCCAGCATTTT. V usage is TRBV2 and J usage is TRBJ1-5; D is perhaps TRBD1 (6 bases). This CDR3 region has 17 residues. Germline CDR1 and CDR2: SNHLY and FYNNEI. The V gene lost 5 bases and the J gene lost 3 bases, with 20 bases spanning the gap. Variable domain in full (rest from reference TRBV2 and TRBJ1-5): EPEVTQTPSHQVTQMGQEVILRCVPISNHLYFYWYRQILGQKVEFLVSFYNNEISEKSEIFDDQFSVERPDGSNFTLKIRSTKLEDSAMYFCASSRPRGVQNNQPQHFGDGTRLSIL.

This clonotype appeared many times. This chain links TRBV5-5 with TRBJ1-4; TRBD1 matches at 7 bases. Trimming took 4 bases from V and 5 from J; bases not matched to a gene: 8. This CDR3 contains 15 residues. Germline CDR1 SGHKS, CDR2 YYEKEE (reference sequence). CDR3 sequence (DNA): TGTGCCAGCAGCCAGCAAGGGGGCTGGAATGAAAAACTGTTTTTT. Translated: CASSQQGGWNEKLFF.

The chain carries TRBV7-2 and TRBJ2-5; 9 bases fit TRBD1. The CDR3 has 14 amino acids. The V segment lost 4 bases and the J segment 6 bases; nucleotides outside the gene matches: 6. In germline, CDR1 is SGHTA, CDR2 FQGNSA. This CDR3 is CASSSGQGLQTQYF. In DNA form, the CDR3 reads TGTGCCAGCAGCTCCGGACAGGGGCTGCAGACCCAGTACTTC.

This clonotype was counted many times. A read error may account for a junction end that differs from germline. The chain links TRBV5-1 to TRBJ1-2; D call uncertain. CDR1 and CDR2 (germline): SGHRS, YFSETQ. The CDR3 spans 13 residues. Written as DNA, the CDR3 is TGTGCCAGCAGTCCCACCTCTAACTATGGCTACACCTTC. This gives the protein CASSPTSNYGYTF.

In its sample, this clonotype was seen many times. The CDR3 DNA follows: TGCAGTGCTCCCGGGATGGATACTCGGGAGACCCAGTACTTC. This sequence encodes CSAPGMDTRETQYF. The J gene is TRBJ2-5, the V gene TRBV20-1; possibly TRBD2 for D (5 bases). Germline V gene sequence: CDR1 DFQATT, CDR2 SNEGSKA (reference sequence). Between the trimmed V and J ends, which lost 5 bases and 5 bases, there was a span of 18 bases. CDR3 length: 14 amino acids.

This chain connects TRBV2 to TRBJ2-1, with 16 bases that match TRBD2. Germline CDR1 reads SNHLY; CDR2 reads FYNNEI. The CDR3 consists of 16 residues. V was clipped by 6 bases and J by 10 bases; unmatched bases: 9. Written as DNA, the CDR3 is TGTGCCAGCAGCGTACTACCGGGACTAGCGGGAGGGGAGCAGTTCTTC. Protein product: CASSVLPGLAGGEQFF.

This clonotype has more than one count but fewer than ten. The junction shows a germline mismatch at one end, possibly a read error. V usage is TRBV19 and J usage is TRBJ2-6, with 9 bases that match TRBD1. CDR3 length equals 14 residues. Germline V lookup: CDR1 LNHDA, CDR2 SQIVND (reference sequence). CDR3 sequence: CASSSRTGANVLTF. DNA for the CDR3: TGTGCCAGTAGTTCCCGGACAGGGGCTAACGTCCTGACTTTC.

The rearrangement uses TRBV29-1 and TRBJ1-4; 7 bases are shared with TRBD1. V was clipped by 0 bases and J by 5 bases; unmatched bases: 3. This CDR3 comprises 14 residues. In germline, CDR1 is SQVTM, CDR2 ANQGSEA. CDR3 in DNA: TGCAGCGTTGAAGACCTGGACAGGAATGAAAAACTGTTTTTT. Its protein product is CSVEDLDRNEKLFF.

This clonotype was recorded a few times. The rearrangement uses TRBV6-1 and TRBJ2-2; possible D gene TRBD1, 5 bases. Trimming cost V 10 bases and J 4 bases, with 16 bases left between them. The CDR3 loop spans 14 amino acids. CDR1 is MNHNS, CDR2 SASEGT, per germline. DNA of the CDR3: TGTGCCACCACGAGGACAAGACCCACCGGGGAGCTGTTTTTT. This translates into CATTRTRPTGELFF.

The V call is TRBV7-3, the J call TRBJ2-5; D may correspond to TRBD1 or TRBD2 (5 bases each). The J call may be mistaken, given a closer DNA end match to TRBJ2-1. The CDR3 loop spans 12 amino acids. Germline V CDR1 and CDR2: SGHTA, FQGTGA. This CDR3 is CASSKGDGEQFF. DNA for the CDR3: TGTGCCAGCAGCAAAGGGGACGGTGAGCAGTTCTTC.

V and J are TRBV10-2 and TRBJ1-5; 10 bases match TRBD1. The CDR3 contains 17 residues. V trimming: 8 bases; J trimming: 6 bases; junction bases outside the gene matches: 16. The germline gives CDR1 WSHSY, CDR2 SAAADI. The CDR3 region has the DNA TGCGCCAGCTCCCTCCCTGGACAGGGGGGAGAGAGTCAGCCCCAGCATTTT. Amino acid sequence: CASSLPGQGGESQPQHF.

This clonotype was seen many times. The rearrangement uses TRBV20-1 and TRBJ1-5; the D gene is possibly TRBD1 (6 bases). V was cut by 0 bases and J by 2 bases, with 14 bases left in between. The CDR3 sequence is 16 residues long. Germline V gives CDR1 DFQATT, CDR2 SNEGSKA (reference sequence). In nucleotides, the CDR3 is TGCAGTGCTAGAGATCGGGACATTTGGGGCAATCAGCCCCAGCATTTT. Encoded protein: CSARDRDIWGNQPQHF.

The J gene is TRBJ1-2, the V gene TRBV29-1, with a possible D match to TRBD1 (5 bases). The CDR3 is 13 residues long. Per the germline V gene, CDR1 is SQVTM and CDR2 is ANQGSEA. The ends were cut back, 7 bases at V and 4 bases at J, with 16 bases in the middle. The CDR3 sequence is CSGVIGGGYGYTF. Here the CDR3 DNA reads TGCAGCGGGGTAATCGGGGGTGGCTATGGCTACACCTTC.

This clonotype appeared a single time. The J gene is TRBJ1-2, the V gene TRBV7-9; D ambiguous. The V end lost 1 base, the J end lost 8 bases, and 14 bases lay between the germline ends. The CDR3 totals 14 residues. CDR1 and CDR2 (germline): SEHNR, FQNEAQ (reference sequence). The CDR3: CASSLEYQVRGYTF. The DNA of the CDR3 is TGTGCCAGCAGCTTAGAGTACCAGGTTCGGGGCTACACCTTC.

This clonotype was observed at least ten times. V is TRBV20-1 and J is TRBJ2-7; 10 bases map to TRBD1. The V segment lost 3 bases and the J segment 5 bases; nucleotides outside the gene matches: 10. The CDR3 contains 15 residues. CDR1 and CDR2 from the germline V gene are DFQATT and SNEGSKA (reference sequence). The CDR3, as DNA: TGCAGTGCTAGCCTCCGGGACAGGGGATCCGACGAGCAGTACTTC. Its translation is CSASLRDRGSDEQYF.